This T cell receptor beta chain was recorded in a study of T cell responses to AZD1222 COVID-19 vaccine. Study observations and caveats: Spike-specific TCR breadth and depth were elevated following two AZD1222 doses. Spike-wide coverage was observed for vaccine-associated CD4 TCRs, with dominant responses at 160-218 and 743-854.

Produced via immunoSEQ multiplex PCR; TCRdb's table is partial and in-frame only. The sample yields more than 110,000 clones, 70% to 90% seen once. With regard to this clone: Its specificity is not known.

This material consisted of peripheral blood, taken on day 0 of AZD1222 vaccination. The receptor was derived from an adult in good health.

This chain's CDR3 is CASSFRGSTGELFF. CDR3 nucleotide sequence: TGTGCCAGCAGTTTCCGAGGGAGCACCGGGGAGCTGTTTTTT. The chain has TRBV27 and TRBJ2-2; a possible D gene is TRBD2 (5 bases). CDR3 size: 14 residues. Trimming took off 3 bases at V and 4 bases at J, with 9 bases between the two ends. CDR1 is MNHEY and CDR2 is SMNVEV in the germline V gene (reference sequence).